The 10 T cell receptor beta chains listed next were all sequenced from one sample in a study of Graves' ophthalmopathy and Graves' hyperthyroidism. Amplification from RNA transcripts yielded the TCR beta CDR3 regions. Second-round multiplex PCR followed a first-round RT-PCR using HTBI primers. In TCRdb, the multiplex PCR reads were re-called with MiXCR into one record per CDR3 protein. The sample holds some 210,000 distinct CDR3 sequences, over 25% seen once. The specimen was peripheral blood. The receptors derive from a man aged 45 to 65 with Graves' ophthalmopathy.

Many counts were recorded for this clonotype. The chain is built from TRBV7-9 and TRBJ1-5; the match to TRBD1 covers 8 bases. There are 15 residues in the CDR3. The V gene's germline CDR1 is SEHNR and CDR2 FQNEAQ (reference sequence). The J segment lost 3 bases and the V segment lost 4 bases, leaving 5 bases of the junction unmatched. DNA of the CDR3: TGTGCCAGCAGCTCCGGACAGGGCATCAATCAGCCCCAGCATTTT. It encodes CASSSGQGINQPQHF.

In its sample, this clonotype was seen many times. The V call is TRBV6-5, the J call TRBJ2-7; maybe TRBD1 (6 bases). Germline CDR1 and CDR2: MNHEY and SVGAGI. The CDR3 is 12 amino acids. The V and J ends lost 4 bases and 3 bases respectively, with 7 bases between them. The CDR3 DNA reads TGTGCCAGCAGTTCGGACAGCTACGAGCAGTACTTC. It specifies CASSSDSYEQYF.

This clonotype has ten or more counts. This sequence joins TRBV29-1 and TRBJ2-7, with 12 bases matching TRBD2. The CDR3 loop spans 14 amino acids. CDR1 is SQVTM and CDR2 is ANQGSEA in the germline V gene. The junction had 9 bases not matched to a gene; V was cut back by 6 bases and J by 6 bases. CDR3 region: CSVFLAGGPPEQYF. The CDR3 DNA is TGCAGCGTCTTCCTAGCGGGAGGGCCGCCCGAGCAGTACTTC.

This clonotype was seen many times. The CDR3 DNA reads as TGCAGTGCCTCACCCCCTCTAGGAGACTACGAGCAGTACTTC. Its protein is CSASPPLGDYEQYF. The chain uses TRBV20-1 and TRBJ2-7, with unresolved D. Germline V gives CDR1 DFQATT, CDR2 SNEGSKA (reference sequence). The germline V and J ends were trimmed by 6 bases and 3 bases, with 18 bases remaining between them. The CDR3 extends over 14 amino acids.

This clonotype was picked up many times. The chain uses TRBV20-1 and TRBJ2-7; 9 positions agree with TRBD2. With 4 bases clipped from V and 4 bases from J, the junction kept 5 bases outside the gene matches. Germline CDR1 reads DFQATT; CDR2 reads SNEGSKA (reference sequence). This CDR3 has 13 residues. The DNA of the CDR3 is TGCAGTGCTATGGGCGGGAGGGCATACGAGCAGTACTTC. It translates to CSAMGGRAYEQYF.

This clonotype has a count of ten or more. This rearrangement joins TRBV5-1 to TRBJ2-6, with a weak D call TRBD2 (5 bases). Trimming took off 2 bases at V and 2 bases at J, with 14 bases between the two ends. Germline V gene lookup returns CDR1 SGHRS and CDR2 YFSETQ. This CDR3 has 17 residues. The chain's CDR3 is CASSFTLWRAGANVLTF. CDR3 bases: TGCGCCAGCAGCTTCACCCTTTGGCGGGCTGGGGCCAACGTCCTGACTTTC.

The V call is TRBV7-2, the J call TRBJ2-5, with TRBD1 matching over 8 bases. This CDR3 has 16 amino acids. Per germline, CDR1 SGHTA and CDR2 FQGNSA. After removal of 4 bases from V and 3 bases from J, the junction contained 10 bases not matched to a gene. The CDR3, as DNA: TGTGCCAGCAGCTCGTGGGGCCGGGACAGGAAAGAGACCCAGTACTTC. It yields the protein CASSSWGRDRKETQYF.

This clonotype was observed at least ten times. CDR3 in amino acids: CASSLEGRVHEQYF. The CDR3 DNA sequence: TGCGCCAGCAGCTTGGAGGGCAGGGTCCACGAGCAGTACTTC. V gene TRBV5-1 combines with J gene TRBJ2-7, with TRBD1 as a possible D gene (5 bases). Trimming cost V 0 bases and J 5 bases, with 12 bases left between them. CDR1 and CDR2 (germline): SGHRS, YFSETQ. This CDR3 spans 14 amino acids.

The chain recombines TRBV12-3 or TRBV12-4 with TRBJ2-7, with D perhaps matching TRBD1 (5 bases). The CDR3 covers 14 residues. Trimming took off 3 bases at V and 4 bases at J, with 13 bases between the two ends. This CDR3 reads CASSLDRGRYEQYF. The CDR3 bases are TGTGCCAGCAGTTTGGATAGGGGAAGGTACGAGCAGTACTTC.

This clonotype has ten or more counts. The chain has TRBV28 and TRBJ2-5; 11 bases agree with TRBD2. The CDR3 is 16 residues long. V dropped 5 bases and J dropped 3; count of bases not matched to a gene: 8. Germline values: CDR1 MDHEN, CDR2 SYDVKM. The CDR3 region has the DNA TGTGCCAGCAGTCGTCGACTAGCGGGAAGGGAAGAGACCCAGTACTTC. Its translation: CASSRRLAGREETQYF.